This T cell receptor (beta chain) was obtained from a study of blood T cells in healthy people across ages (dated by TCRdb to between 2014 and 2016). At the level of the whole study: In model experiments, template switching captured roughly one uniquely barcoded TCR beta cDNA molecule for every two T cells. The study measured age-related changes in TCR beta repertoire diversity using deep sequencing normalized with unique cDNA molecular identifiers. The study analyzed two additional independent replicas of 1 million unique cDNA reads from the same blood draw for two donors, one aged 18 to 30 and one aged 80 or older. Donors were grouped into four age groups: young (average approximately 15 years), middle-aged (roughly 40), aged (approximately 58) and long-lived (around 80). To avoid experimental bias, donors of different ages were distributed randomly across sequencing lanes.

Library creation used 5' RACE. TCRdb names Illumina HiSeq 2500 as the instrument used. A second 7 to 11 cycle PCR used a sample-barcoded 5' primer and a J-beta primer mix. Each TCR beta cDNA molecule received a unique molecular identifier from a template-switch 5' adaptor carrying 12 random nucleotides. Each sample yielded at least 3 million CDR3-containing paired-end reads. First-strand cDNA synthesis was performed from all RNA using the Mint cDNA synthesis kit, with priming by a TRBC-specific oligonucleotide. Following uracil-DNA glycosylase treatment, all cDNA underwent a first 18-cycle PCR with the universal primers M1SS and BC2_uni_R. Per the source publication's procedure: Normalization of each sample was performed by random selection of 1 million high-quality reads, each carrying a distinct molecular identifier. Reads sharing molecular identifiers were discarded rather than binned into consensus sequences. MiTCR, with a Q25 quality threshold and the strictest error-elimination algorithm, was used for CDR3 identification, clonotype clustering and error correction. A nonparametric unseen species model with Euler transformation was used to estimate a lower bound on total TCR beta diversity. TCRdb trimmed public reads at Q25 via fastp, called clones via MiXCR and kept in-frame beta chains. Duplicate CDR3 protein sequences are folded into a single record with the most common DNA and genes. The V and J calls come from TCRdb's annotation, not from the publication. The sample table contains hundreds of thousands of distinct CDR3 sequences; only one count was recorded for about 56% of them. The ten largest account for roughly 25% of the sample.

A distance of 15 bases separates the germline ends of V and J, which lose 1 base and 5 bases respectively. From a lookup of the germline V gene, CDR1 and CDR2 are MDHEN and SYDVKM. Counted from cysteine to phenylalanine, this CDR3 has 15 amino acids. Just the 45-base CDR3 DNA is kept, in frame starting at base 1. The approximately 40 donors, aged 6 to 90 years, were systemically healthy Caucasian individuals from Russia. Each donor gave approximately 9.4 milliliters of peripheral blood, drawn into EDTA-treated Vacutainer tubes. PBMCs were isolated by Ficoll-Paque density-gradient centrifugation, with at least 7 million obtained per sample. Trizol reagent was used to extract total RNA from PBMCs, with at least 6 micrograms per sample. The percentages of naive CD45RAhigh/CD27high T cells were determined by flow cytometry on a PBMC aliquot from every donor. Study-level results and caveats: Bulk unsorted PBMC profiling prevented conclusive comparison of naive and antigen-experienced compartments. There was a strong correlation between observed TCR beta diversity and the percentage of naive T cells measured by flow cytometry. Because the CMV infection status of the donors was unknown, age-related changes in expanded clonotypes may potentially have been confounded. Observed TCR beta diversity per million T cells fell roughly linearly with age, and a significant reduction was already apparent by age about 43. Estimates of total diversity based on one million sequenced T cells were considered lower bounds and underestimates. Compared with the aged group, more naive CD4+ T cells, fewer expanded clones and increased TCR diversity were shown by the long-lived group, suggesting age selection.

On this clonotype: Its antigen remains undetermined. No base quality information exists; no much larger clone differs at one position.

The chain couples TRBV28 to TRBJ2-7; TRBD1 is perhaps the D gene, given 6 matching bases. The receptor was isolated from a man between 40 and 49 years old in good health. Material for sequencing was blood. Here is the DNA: TGTGCCAGCAGTTTATTTTCACAGGGTGTAGACGAGCAGTACTTC. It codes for CASSLFSQGVDEQYF.